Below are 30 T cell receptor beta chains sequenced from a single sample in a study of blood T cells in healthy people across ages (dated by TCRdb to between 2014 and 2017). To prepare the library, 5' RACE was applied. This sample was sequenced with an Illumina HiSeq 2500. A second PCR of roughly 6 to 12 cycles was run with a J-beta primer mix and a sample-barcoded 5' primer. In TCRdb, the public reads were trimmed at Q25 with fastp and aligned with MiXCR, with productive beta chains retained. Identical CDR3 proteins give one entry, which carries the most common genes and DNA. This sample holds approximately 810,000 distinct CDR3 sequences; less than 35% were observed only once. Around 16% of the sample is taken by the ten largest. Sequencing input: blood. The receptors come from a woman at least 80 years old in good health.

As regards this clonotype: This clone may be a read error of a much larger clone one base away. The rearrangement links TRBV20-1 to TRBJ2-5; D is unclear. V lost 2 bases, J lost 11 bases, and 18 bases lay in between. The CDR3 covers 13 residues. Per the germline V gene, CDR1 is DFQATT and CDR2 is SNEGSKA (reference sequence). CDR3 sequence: CSARPRPPAGQYF. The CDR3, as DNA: TGCAGTGCTAGACCTAGACCGCCTGCCGGGCAGTACTTC.

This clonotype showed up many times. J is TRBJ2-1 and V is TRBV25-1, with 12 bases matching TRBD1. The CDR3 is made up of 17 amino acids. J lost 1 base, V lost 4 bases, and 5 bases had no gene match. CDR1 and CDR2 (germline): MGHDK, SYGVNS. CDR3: CASSGGQGARSYNEQFF. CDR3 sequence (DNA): TGTGCCAGCAGTGGGGGACAGGGGGCTCGGTCCTACAATGAGCAGTTCTTC.

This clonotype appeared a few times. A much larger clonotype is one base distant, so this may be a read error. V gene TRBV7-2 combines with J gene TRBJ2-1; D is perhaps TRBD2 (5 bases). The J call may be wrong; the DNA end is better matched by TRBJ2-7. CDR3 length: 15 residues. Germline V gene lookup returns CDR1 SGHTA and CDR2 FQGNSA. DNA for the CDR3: TGTGCCAGCAGCCCCGTGAGGGAATCCTACAATGAGCAGTACTTC. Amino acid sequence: CASSPVRESYNEQYF.

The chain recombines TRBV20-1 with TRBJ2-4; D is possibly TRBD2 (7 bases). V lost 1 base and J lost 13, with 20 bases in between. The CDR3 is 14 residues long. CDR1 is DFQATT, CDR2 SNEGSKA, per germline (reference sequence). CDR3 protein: CSARAGTLKGGQYF. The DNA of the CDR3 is TGCAGTGCTAGAGCCGGGACGCTGAAGGGGGGGCAGTACTTC.

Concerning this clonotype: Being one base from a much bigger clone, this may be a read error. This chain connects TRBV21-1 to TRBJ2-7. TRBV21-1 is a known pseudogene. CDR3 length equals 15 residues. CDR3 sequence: CASSKDGRRSYERYF. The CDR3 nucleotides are TGTGCCAGCAGCAAGGACGGCAGGCGCTCCTACGAGCGGTACTTC.

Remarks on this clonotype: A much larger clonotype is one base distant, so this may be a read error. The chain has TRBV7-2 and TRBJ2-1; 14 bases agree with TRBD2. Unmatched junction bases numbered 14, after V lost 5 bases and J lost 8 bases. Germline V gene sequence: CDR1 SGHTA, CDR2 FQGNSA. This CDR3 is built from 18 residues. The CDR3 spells CASSIRLGLAGAAYEQFF. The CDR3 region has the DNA TGTGCCAGCAGCATACGACTGGGACTAGCGGGGGCGGCATATGAGCAGTTCTTC.

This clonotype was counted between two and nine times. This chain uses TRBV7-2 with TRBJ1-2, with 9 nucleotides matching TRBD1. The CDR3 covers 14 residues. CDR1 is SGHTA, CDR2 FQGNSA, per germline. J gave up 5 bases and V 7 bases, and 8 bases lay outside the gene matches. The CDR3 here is CASNDRGRPYGYTF. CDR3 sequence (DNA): TGTGCCAGCAACGACAGGGGGAGACCTTATGGCTACACCTTC.

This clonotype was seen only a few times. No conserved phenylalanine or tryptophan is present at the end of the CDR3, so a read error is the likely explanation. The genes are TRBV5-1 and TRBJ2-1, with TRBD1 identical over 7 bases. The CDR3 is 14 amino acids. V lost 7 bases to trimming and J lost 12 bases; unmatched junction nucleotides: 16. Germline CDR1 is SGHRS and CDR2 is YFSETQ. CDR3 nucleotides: TGCGCCAGCTCGGGGACAGCGTTTTCTGGGGGGCAGTTCTTA. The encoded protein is CASSGTAFSGGQFL.

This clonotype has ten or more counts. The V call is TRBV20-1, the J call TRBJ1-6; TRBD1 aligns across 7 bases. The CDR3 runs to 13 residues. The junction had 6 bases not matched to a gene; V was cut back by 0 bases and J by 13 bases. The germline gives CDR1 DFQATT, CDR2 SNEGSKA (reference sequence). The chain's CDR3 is CSARDTGEGPLHF. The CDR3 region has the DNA TGCAGTGCTAGAGATACAGGGGAAGGGCCCCTCCACTTT.

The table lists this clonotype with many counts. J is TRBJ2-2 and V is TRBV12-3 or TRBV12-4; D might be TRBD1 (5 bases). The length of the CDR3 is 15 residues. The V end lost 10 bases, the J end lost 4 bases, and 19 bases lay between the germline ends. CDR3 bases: TGTGCCACTTCCTCCAGTGGGGCCGCCACCGGGGAGCTGTTTTTT. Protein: CATSSSGAATGELFF.

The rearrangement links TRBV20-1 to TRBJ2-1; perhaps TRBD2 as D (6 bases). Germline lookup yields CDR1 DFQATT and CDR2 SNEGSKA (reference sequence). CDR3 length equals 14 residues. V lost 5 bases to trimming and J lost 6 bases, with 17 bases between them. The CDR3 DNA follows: TGCAGTGCTTGCGGCGGGGAGGTCGGCAATGAGCAGTTCTTC. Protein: CSACGGEVGNEQFF.

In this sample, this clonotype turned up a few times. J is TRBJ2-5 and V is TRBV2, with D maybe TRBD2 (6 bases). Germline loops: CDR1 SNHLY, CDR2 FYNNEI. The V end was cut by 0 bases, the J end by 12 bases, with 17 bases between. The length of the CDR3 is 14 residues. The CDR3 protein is CASSEAEPRRGEYF. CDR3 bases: TGTGCCAGCAGTGAAGCTGAACCCCGGCGGGGCGAGTACTTC.

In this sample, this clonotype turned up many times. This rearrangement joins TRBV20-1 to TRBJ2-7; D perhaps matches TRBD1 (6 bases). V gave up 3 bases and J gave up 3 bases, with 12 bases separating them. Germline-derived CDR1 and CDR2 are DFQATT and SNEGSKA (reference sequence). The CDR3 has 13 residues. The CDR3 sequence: CSARETGLYEQYF. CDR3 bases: TGCAGTGCTAGGGAGACAGGACTCTACGAGCAGTACTTC.

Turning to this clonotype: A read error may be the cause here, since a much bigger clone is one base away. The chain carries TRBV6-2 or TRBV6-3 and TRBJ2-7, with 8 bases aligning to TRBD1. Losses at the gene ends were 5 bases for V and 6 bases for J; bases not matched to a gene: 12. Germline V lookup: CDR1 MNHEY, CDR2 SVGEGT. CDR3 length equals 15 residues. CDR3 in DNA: TGTGCCAGCAGTAAAGGCGGACAGGGTCGGGGCGAGCAGTACTTC. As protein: CASSKGGQGRGEQYF.

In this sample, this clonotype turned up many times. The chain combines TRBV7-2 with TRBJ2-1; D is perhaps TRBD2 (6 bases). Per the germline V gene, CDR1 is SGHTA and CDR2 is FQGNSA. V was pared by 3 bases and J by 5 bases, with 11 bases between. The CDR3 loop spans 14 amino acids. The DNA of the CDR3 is TGTGCCAGCAGCTTGGGGGGAGTACACAATGAGCAGTTCTTC. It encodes CASSLGGVHNEQFF. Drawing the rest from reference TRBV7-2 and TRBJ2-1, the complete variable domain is GAGVSQSPSNKVTEKGKDVELRCDPISGHTALYWYRQSLGQGLEFLIYFQGNSAPDKSGLPSDRFSAERTGGSVSTLTIQRTQQEDSAVYLCASSLGGVHNEQFFGPGTRLTVL.

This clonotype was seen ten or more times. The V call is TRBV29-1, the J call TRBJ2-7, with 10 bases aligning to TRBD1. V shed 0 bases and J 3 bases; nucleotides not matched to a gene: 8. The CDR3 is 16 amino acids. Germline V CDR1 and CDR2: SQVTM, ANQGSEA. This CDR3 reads CSVEEDRGGFFYEQYF. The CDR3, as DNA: TGCAGCGTTGAAGAGGACAGGGGGGGTTTTTTCTACGAGCAGTACTTC.

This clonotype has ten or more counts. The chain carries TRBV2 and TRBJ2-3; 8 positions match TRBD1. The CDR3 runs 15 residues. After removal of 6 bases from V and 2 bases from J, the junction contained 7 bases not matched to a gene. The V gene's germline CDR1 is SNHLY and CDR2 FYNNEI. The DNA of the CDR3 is TGTGCCAGCAGGGAGACAGGGGCCCTCACAGATACGCAGTATTTT. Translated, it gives CASRETGALTDTQYF.

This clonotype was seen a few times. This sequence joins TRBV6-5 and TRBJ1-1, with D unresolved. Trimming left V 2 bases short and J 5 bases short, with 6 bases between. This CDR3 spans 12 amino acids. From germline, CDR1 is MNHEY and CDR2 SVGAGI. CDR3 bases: TGTGCCAGCAGTTACAGCAGAACTGAAGCTTTCTTT. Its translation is CASSYSRTEAFF.

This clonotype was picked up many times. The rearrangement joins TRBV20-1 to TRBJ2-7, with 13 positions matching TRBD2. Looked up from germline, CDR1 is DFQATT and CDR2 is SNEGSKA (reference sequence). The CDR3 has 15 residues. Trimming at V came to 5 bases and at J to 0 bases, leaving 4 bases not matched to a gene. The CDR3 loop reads CSARGLAGHSYEQYF. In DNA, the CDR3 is TGCAGTGCTCGGGGACTAGCGGGACACTCCTACGAGCAGTACTTC.

CDR3 sequence reads: CATSDFLGNREARPSYNEQFF. The CDR3 DNA is TGTGCCACCAGTGATTTCCTCGGGAACAGAGAGGCCCGACCCTCCTACAATGAGCAGTTCTTC. V is TRBV24-1 and J is TRBJ2-1, with D possibly TRBD2 on 5 matching bases. V lost 1 base, J lost 0 bases, and 24 bases lay in between. This CDR3 spans 21 amino acids. Germline assignment: CDR1 KGHDR and CDR2 SFDVKD.

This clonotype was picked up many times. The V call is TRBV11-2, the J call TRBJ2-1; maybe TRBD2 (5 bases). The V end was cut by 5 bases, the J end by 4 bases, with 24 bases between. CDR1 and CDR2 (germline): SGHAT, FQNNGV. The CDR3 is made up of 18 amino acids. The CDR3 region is CASSLAFWRAGAYNEQFF. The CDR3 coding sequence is TGTGCCAGCAGCCTAGCCTTTTGGCGGGCGGGCGCGTACAATGAGCAGTTCTTC.

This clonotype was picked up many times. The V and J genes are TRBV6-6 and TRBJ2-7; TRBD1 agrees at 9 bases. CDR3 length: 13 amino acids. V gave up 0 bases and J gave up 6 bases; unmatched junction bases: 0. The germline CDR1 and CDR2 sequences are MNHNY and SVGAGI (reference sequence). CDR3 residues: CASSYSQGAEQYF. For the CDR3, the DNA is TGTGCCAGCAGTTACTCACAGGGGGCCGAGCAGTACTTC.

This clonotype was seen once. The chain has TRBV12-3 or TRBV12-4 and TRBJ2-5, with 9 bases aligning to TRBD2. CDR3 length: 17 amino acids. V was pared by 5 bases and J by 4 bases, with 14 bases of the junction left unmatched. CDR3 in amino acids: CASSHLAGGTLGETQYF. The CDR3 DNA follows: TGTGCCAGCAGTCACCTGGCGGGGGGGACGTTGGGAGAGACCCAGTACTTC.

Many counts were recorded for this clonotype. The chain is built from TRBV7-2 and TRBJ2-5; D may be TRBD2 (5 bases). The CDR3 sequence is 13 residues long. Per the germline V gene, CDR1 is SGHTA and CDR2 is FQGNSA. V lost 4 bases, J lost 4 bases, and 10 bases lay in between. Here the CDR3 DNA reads TGTGCCAGCAGCTACAAGGCGGGAGAGACCCAGTACTTC. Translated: CASSYKAGETQYF.

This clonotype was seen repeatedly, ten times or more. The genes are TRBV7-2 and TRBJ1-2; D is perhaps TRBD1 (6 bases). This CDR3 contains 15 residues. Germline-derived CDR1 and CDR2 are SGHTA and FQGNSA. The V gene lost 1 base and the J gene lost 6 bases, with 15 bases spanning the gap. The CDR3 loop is CASSLVGGKKDGYTF. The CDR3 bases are TGTGCCAGCAGCTTAGTCGGGGGCAAGAAAGATGGCTACACCTTC.

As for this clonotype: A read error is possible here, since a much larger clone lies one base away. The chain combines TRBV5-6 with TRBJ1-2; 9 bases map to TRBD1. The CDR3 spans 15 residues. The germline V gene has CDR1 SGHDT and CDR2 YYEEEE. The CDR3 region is CAGSRGQGAYGSYTF. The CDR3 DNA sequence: TGTGCCGGCAGCCGGGGACAGGGAGCGTATGGGAGCTACACCTTC.

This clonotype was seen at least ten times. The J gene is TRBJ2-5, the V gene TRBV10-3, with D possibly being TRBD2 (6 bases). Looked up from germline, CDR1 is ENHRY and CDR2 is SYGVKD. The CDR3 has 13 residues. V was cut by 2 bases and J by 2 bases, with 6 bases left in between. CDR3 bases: TGTGCCATCAGTGAGCGGGGGCAAGAGACCCAGTACTTC. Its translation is CAISERGQETQYF.

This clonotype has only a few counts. Here the CDR3 DNA reads TGTGCCAGCGAGGGCCGAGGGAGCACAGATACGCAGTATTTT. Its protein product is CASEGRGSTDTQYF. This chain links TRBV12-3 or TRBV12-4 with TRBJ2-3; D is possibly TRBD2 (5 bases). V gave up 8 bases and J gave up 0 bases, with 12 bases separating them. The CDR3 spans 14 residues.

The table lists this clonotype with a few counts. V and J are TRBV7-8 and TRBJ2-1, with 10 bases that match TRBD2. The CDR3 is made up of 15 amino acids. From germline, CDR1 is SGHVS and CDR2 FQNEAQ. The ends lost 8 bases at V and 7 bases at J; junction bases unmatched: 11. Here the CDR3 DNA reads TGTGCCAGCGGGTACCGGGCTAGCGGGAGTAATGAGCAGTTCTTC. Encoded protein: CASGYRASGSNEQFF.

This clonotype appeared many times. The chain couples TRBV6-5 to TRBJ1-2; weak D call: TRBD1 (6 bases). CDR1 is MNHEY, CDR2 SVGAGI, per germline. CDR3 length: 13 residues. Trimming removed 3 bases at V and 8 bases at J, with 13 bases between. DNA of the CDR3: TGTGCCAGCAGTTATCGTGAGAGGGGGGGCTACACCTTC. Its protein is CASSYRERGGYTF.